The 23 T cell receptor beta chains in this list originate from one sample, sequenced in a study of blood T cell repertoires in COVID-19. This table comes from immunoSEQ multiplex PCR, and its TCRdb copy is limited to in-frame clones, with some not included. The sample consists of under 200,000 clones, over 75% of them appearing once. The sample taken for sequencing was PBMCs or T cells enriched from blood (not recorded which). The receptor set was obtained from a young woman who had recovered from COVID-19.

CDR3 in amino acids: CASSLQGPDTQYF. In nucleotides, the CDR3 is TGTGCCAGCAGTTTACAGGGACCAGATACGCAGTATTTT. The chain couples TRBV6-5 to TRBJ2-3; the D gene is possibly TRBD1 (6 bases). Germline CDR1 is MNHEY and CDR2 is SVGAGI. Trimming left V 4 bases short and J 4 bases short, with 9 bases between. The CDR3 covers 13 residues.

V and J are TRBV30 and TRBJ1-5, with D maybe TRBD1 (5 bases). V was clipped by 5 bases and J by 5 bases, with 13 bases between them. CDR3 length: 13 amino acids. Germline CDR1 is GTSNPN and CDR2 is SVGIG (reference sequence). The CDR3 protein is CAWGADWDQPQHF. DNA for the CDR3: TGTGCCTGGGGGGCTGACTGGGATCAGCCCCAGCATTTT.

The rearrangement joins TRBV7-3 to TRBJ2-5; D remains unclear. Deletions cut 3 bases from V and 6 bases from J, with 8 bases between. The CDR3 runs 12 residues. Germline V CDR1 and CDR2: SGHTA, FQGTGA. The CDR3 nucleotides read TGTGCCAGCAGCTTCCCAGGCCAGACCCAGTACTTC. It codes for CASSFPGQTQYF.

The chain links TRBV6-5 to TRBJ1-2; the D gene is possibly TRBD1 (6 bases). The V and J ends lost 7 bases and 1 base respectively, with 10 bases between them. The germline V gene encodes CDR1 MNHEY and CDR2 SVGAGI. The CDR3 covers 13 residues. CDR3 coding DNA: TGTGCCAGCACAGGGGCGGGTAACTATGGCTACACCTTC. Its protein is CASTGAGNYGYTF.

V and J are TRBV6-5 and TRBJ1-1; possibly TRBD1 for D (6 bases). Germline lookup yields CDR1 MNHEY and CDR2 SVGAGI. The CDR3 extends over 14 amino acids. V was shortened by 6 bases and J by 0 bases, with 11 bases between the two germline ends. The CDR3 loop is CASRKQGMNTEAFF. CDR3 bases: TGTGCCAGCAGGAAACAGGGCATGAACACTGAAGCTTTCTTT.

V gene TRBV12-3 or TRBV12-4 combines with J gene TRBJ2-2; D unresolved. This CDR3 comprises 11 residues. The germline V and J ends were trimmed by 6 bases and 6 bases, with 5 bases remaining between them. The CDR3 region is CASRLAGELFF. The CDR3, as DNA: TGTGCCAGCAGACTCGCCGGGGAGCTGTTTTTT.

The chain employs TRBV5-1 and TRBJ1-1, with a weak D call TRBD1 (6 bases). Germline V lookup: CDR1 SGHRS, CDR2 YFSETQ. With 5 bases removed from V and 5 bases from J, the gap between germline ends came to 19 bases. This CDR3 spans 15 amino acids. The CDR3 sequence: CASRATLQGGTEAFF. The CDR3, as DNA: TGCGCCAGCAGGGCCACTTTACAGGGTGGAACTGAAGCTTTCTTT.

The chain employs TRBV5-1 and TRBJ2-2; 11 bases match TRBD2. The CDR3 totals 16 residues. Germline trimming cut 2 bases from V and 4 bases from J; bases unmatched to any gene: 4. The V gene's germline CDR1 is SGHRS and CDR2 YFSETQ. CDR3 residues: CASSLTSGRSTGELFF. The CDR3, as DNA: TGCGCCAGCAGCTTAACTAGCGGGAGATCCACCGGGGAGCTGTTTTTT.

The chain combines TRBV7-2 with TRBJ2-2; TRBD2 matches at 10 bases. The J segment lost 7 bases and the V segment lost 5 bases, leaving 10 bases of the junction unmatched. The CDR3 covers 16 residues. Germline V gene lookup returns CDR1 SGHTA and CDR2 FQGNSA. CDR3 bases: TGTGCCAGCAGCCGGGGCCTAGCGGGAGTGATCGGGGAGCTGTTTTTT. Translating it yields CASSRGLAGVIGELFF.

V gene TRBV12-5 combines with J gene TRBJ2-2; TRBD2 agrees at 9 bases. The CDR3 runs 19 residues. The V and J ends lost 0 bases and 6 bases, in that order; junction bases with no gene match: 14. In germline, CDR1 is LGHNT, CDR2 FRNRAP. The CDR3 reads CASGLVLSSGRSSAGELFF. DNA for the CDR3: TGTGCTAGTGGTTTGGTACTGAGTAGCGGGAGAAGCTCAGCCGGGGAGCTGTTTTTT.

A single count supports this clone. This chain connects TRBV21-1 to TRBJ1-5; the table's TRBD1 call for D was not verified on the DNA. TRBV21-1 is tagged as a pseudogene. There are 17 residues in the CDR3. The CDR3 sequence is CASSKGRYRGSNQPQHF. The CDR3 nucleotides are TGTGCCAGCAGCAAAGGACGTTACAGGGGCAGCAATCAGCCCCAGCATTTT.

The CDR3 protein is CASRLAGYTGELFF. CDR3 DNA sequence: TGTGCCAGCAGGCTAGCGGGATACACCGGGGAGCTGTTTTTT. J is TRBJ2-2 and V is TRBV6-6; the match to TRBD2 covers 9 bases. The CDR3 sequence is 14 residues long. The V gene's germline CDR1 is MNHNY and CDR2 SVGAGI (reference sequence). With 6 bases clipped from V and 3 bases from J, the junction kept 2 bases outside the gene matches.

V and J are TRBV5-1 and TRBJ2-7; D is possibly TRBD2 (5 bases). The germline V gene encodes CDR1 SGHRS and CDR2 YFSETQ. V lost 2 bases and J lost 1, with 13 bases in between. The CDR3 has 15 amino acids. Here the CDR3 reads CASSFRESVSYEQYF. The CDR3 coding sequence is TGCGCCAGCAGCTTTAGGGAGTCGGTATCCTACGAGCAGTACTTC. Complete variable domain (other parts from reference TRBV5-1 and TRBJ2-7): KAGVTQTPRYLIKTRGQQVTLSCSPISGHRSVSWYQQTPGQGLQFLFEYFSETQRNKGNFPGRFSGRQFSNSRSEMNVSTLELGDSALYLCASSFRESVSYEQYFGPGTRLTVT.

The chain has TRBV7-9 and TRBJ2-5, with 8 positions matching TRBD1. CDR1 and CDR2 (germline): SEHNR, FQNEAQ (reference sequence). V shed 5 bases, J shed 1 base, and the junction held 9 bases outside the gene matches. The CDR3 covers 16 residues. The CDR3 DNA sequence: TGTGCCAGCAGCCCCAGGGGGCGGGGTCCCCAAGAGACCCAGTACTTC. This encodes CASSPRGRGPQETQYF.

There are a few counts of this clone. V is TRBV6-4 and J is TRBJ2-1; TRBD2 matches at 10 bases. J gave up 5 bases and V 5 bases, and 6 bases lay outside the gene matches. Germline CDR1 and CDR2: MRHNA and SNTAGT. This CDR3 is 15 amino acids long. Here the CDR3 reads CASSRLAGEHNEQFF. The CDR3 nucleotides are TGTGCCAGCAGTCGCCTAGCGGGAGAACACAATGAGCAGTTCTTC.

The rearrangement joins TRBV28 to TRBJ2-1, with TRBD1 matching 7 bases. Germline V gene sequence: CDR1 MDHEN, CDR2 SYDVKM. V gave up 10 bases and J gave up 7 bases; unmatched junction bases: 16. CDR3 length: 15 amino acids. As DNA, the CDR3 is TGTGCCACCGAACAGGGGCCCCAGCTTTGGAATGAGCAGTTCTTC. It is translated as CATEQGPQLWNEQFF.

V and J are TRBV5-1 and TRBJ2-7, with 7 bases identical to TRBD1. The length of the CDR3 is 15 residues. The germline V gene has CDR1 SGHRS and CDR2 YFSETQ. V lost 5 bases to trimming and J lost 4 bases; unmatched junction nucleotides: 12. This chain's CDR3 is CASRPDRALWYEQYF. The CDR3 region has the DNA TGCGCCAGCAGACCTGACAGGGCGTTATGGTACGAGCAGTACTTC.

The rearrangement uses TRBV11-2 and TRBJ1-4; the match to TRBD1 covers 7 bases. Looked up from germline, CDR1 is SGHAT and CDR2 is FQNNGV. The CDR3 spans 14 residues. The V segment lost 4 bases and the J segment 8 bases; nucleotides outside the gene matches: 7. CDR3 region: CASSSWTGGEKLFF. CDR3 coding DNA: TGTGCCAGCAGCTCTTGGACAGGAGGGGAAAAACTGTTTTTT.

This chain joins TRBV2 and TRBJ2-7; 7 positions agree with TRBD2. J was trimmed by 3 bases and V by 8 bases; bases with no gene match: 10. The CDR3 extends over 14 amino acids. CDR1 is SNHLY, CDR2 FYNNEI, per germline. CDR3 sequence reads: CASSKYPSGYEQYF. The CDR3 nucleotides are TGTGCCAGCTCGAAGTATCCTAGCGGCTACGAGCAGTACTTC. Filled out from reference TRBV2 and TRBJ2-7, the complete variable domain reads EPEVTQTPSHQVTQMGQEVILRCVPISNHLYFYWYRQILGQKVEFLVSFYNNEISEKSEIFDDQFSVERPDGSNFTLKIRSTKLEDSAMYFCASSKYPSGYEQYFGPGTRLTVT.

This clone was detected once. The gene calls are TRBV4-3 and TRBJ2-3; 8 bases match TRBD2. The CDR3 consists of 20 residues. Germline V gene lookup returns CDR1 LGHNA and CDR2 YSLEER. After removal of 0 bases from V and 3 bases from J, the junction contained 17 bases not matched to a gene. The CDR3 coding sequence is TGCGCCAGCAGCCAAGAGGTTTCCGGGAGGGCCCTTTGGATGACAGATACGCAGTATTTT. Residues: CASSQEVSGRALWMTDTQYF.

DNA of the CDR3: TGTGCCAGCAGTTACTCGGAAAGCGCGAATGAGCAGTTCTTC. As protein: CASSYSESANEQFF. The J gene is TRBJ2-1, the V gene TRBV6-5; D gene ambiguous. The germline gives CDR1 MNHEY, CDR2 SVGAGI. The CDR3 totals 14 residues. Trimming pared 0 bases from V and 7 bases from J, leaving 10 bases between.

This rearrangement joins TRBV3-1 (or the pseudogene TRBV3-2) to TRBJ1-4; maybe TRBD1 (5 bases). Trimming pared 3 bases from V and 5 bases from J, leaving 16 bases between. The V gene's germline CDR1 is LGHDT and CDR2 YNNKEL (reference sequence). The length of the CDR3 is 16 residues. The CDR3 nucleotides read TGTGCCAGCAGCCACAGTCAGGTCGGGGGAAATGAAAAACTGTTTTTT. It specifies CASSHSQVGGNEKLFF.

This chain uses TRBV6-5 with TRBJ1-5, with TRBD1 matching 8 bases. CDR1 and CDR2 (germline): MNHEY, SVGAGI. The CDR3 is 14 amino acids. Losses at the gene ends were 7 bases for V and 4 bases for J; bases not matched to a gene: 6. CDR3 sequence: CASTGDRQNQPQHF. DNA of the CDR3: TGTGCCAGCACTGGGGACAGGCAAAATCAGCCCCAGCATTTT.